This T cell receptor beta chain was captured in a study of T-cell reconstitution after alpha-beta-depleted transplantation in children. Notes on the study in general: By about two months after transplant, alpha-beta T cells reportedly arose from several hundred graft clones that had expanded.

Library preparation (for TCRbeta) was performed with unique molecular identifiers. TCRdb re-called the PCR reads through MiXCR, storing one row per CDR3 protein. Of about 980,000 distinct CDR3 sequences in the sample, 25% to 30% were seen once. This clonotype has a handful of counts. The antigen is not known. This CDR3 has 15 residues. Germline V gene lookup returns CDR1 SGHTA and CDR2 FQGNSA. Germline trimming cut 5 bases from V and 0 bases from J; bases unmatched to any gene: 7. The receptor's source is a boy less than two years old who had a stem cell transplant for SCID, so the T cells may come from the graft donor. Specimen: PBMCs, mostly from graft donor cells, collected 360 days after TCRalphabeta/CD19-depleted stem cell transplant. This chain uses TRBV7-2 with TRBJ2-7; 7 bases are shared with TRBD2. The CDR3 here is CASSLGLVFSYEQYF. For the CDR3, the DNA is TGTGCCAGCAGCCTAGGACTAGTCTTCTCCTACGAGCAGTACTTC. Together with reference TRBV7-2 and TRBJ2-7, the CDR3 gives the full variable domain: GAGVSQSPSNKVTEKGKDVELRCDPISGHTALYWYRQSLGQGLEFLIYFQGNSAPDKSGLPSDRFSAERTGGSVSTLTIQRTQQEDSAVYLCASSLGLVFSYEQYFGPGTRLTVT.